The 15 T cell receptor beta chains in this list originate from one sample, sequenced in a study of blood T cell repertoires in COVID-19. The method was immunoSEQ multiplex PCR; TCRdb's version includes in-frame clones alone and lacks a portion of them. The data show 380,000 or so clones, roughly 90% seen once. The specimen sequenced was peripheral blood. These receptors came from a man aged 35-49 years with acute or convalescent COVID-19.

The count of this clone is one. The chain couples TRBV29-1 to TRBJ1-2; D remains ambiguous. In germline, CDR1 is SQVTM, CDR2 ANQGSEA. Trimming shortened V by 5 bases and J by 5 bases, and 6 bases separated the two germline ends. The CDR3 length is 10 residues. The CDR3: CSVRTYGYTF. The CDR3, as DNA: TGCAGCGTTCGAACTTATGGCTACACCTTC. The whole variable domain, filled in from reference TRBV29-1 and TRBJ1-2, reads SAVISQKPSRDICQRGTSLTIQCQVDSQVTMMFWYRQQPGQSLTLIATANQGSEATYESGFVIDKFPISRPNLTFSTLTVSNMSPEDSSIYLCSVRTYGYTFGSGTRLTVV.

The chain employs TRBV28 and TRBJ2-4; TRBD2 agrees at 13 bases. The CDR3 runs 19 residues. The germline gives CDR1 MDHEN, CDR2 SYDVKM. V lost 5 bases and J lost 4; bases outside the gene matches: 14. The CDR3 sequence is CASSPYRIQLAGGKNIQYF. The CDR3 nucleotides read TGTGCCAGCAGTCCCTACCGAATACAACTAGCGGGGGGGAAAAACATTCAGTACTTC.

The rearrangement uses TRBV9 and TRBJ1-5; 11 bases line up with TRBD1. CDR3 size: 15 residues. From germline, CDR1 is SGDLS and CDR2 YYNGEE. Trimming took 3 bases from V and 6 from J; bases not matched to a gene: 5. The DNA for the CDR3 is TGTGCCAGCAGCGAAGGACAGGGGGCTGGTCAGCCCCAGCATTTT. Its translation is CASSEGQGAGQPQHF.

The V gene is TRBV7-2, the J gene TRBJ2-7, with TRBD2 matching 11 bases. The CDR3 length is 14 residues. Germline loops: CDR1 SGHTA, CDR2 FQGNSA. V gave up 7 bases and J gave up 2 bases; unmatched junction bases: 4. The CDR3 nucleotides read TGTGCCAGCATCGGGACTAGCGGACCCTACGAGCAGTACTTC. This sequence encodes CASIGTSGPYEQYF. The full variable domain, its missing parts supplied by reference TRBV7-2 and TRBJ2-7, is GAGVSQSPSNKVTEKGKDVELRCDPISGHTALYWYRQSLGQGLEFLIYFQGNSAPDKSGLPSDRFSAERTGGSVSTLTIQRTQQEDSAVYLCASIGTSGPYEQYFGPGTRLTVT.

This clone was seen only a few times. The CDR3 sequence is CSASRGGQGDTQYF. Written as DNA, the CDR3 is TGCAGTGCTAGTCGAGGTGGGCAGGGGGATACGCAGTATTTT. The chain combines TRBV20-1 with TRBJ2-3; TRBD1 is a possible D gene (6 bases). The germline V and J ends were trimmed by 3 bases and 6 bases, with 16 bases remaining between them. CDR3 length: 14 amino acids. Germline CDR1 and CDR2: DFQATT and SNEGSKA (reference sequence).

The CDR3 DNA is TGCGCCAGCAGCTGGAGGACAGGGGAGGCTGGCTACACCTTC. Its protein is CASSWRTGEAGYTF. The genes are TRBV5-1 and TRBJ1-2; 9 nucleotides match TRBD1. Germline trimming cut 3 bases from V and 7 bases from J; bases unmatched to any gene: 7. CDR3 length: 14 residues. Germline V gives CDR1 SGHRS, CDR2 YFSETQ.

This sequence joins TRBV6-6 and TRBJ2-2; unclear D gene. Trimming pared 2 bases from V and 4 bases from J, leaving 14 bases between. Germline CDR1 reads MNHNY; CDR2 reads SVGAGI (reference sequence). The CDR3 is 16 residues long. This chain's CDR3 is CASSYDSGDGTGELFF. The CDR3 DNA reads TGTGCCAGCAGTTACGATTCGGGTGACGGCACCGGGGAGCTGTTTTTT.

The sample holds one count of this clone. The chain recombines TRBV5-1 with TRBJ2-3; D might be TRBD2 (5 bases). Germline assignment: CDR1 SGHRS and CDR2 YFSETQ. Trimming shortened V by 4 bases and J by 3 bases, and 12 bases separated the two germline ends. The CDR3 loop spans 14 amino acids. The CDR3, as DNA: TGCGCCAGCAGCGGTCCGGGAAATACAGATACGCAGTATTTT. Translation gives CASSGPGNTDTQYF.

V gene TRBV6-4 combines with J gene TRBJ2-6; possible D gene TRBD1, 5 bases. V lost 5 bases to trimming and J lost 2 bases, with 13 bases between them. This CDR3 region has 16 residues. The germline CDR1 and CDR2 sequences are MRHNA and SNTAGT. CDR3 residues: CASSSQGSAGANVLTF. The CDR3 DNA follows: TGTGCCAGCAGTTCTCAGGGATCTGCTGGGGCCAACGTCCTGACTTTC.

The DNA for the CDR3 is TGTGCCAGCAATAACAGGGGGAACACTGAAGCTTTCTTT. Translation: CASNNRGNTEAFF. The V gene is TRBV2, the J gene TRBJ1-1, with 7 bases lining up with TRBD1. Germline CDR1 SNHLY, CDR2 FYNNEI. This CDR3 has 13 amino acids. The V gene end was trimmed by 7 bases and the J gene end by 1 base; junction bases not matched to a gene: 3.

V usage is TRBV28 and J usage is TRBJ1-2; a possible D gene is TRBD1 (6 bases). V lost 4 bases and J 3 bases, leaving 15 bases between the germline ends. The germline V gene encodes CDR1 MDHEN and CDR2 SYDVKM. CDR3 length: 15 residues. The CDR3 coding sequence is TGTGCCAGCAGTTCCTTGGGGGCGTCGGACTATGGCTACACCTTC. Protein: CASSSLGASDYGYTF.

This sequence joins TRBV7-2 and TRBJ2-1, with 12 bases aligning to TRBD2. Germline V gene lookup returns CDR1 SGHTA and CDR2 FQGNSA. V lost 1 base to trimming and J lost 9 bases; unmatched junction nucleotides: 7. The CDR3 covers 16 residues. The CDR3 nucleotides are TGTGCCAGCAGCTTAGTCGGGACTAGCGGGTTCGGTGAGCAGTTCTTC. This sequence encodes CASSLVGTSGFGEQFF.

V gene TRBV5-1 combines with J gene TRBJ2-1; TRBD1 matches 7 bases. Unmatched junction bases numbered 8, after V lost 2 bases and J lost 9 bases. The CDR3 is 14 residues long. CDR1 is SGHRS, CDR2 YFSETQ, per germline. The DNA for the CDR3 is TGCGCCAGCAGCTTCCAGGGGGTGGACGTTGAGCAGTTCTTC. Translated: CASSFQGVDVEQFF.

This chain links TRBV2 with TRBJ1-4; D not certain. V dropped 4 bases and J dropped 8 bases, with 8 bases sitting between them. The CDR3 totals 12 residues. CDR1 and CDR2 from the germline V gene are SNHLY and FYNNEI. The CDR3 spells CASSVRGEKLFF. For the CDR3, the DNA is TGTGCCAGCAGTGTGAGAGGAGAAAAACTGTTTTTT.

This chain connects TRBV27 to TRBJ1-5; no definite D call. Looked up from germline, CDR1 is MNHEY and CDR2 is SMNVEV (reference sequence). Trimming stripped 10 bases from V and 0 bases from J, with 10 bases between. The CDR3 extends over 13 amino acids. CDR3 protein: CATSSYSNQPQHF. The CDR3 DNA is TGTGCCACATCAAGCTATAGCAATCAGCCCCAGCATTTT.